This passage covers 19 T cell receptor beta chains from one sample sequenced in a study of CD8+ T cells in alopecia areata. RNA was extracted and reverse transcribed into cDNA as the sequencing template. The protocol was immunoSEQ multiplex PCR, while the TCRdb copy is restricted to in-frame clones and leaves out a portion. The data hold 100,000 to 150,000 clones, with 50% to 75% observed a single time. Treatment denoted: oral pan-JAK inhibitor, 5-10 mg twice daily. The sequenced sample was CD8+ T cells sorted from blood, obtained at week 4, from a patient treated with tofacitinib. Receptors were obtained from a human donor with alopecia areata.

Worth noting for this clone: Other DNA variants within this sample encode the same CDR3. The chain has TRBV4-3 and TRBJ1-1; D gene ambiguous. The ends were cut back, 0 bases at V and 4 bases at J, with 6 bases in the middle. The CDR3 is made up of 13 amino acids. Germline values: CDR1 LGHNA, CDR2 YSLEER. The CDR3 loop is CASSQDRGTEAFF. The CDR3, as DNA: TGCGCCAGCAGCCAAGATCGGGGCACTGAAGCTTTCTTT.

The chain has TRBV30 and TRBJ1-2, with TRBD1 identical over 9 bases. V shed 4 bases and J 7 bases; nucleotides not matched to a gene: 7. Germline lookup yields CDR1 GTSNPN and CDR2 SVGIG (reference sequence). The CDR3 extends over 13 amino acids. For the CDR3, the DNA is TGTGCCTGGAAAAGGACAGGGGAAGGTGGCTACACCTTC. It is translated as CAWKRTGEGGYTF. The entire variable domain, with the rest obtained from reference TRBV30 and TRBJ1-2, is as follows: SQTIHQWPATLVQPVGSPLSLECTVEGTSNPNLYWYRQAAGRGLQLLFYSVGIGQISSEVPQNLSASRPQDRQFILSSKKLLLSDSGFYLCAWKRTGEGGYTFGSGTRLTVV.

This clone was seen once. The genes are TRBV9 and TRBJ2-3, with D tentatively TRBD2 (6 bases). The CDR3 contains 13 residues. Germline V gene sequence: CDR1 SGDLS, CDR2 YYNGEE. V lost 7 bases and J 0 bases, leaving 9 bases between the germline ends. Written as DNA, the CDR3 is TGTGCCAGCCGGGACTCTAGCACAGATACGCAGTATTTT. Its protein product is CASRDSSTDTQYF.

CDR3 nucleotide sequence: TGTGCCAGCAGCTTAGGGGCGGGGCGAGATACGCAGTATTTT. It codes for CASSLGAGRDTQYF. The chain links TRBV7-2 to TRBJ2-3; a weak D match, TRBD2 (6 bases). Germline CDR1 is SGHTA and CDR2 is FQGNSA. Trimming took 1 base from V and 5 from J, leaving 10 bases between them. The CDR3 loop spans 14 amino acids.

The V and J genes are TRBV30 and TRBJ2-1, with no clear D. V shed 5 bases and J shed 4 bases, with 12 bases lying between them. In germline, CDR1 is GTSNPN, CDR2 SVGIG (reference sequence). The CDR3 length is 13 residues. The CDR3 sequence is CAWEGSFYNEQFF. CDR3 in DNA: TGTGCCTGGGAAGGATCGTTTTACAATGAGCAGTTCTTC.

The J gene is TRBJ1-5, the V gene TRBV30, with D unresolved. Germline V gene data show CDR1 as GTSNPN and CDR2 as SVGIG (reference sequence). The CDR3 covers 9 residues. The CDR3 DNA sequence: TGTGCGAACAATCAGCCCCAGCATTTT. It specifies CANNQPQHF.

Remarks on this clone: Other nucleotide sequences in the sample specify the same CDR3. The J gene is TRBJ2-1, the V gene TRBV9, with D uncertain. Trimming left V 0 bases short and J 9 bases short, with 4 bases between. CDR3 length equals 11 residues. Germline-derived CDR1 and CDR2 are SGDLS and YYNGEE. The CDR3 sequence is CASSVGGEQFF. The CDR3 bases are TGTGCCAGCAGCGTAGGTGGTGAGCAGTTCTTC. Full variable domain (remainder filled in from reference TRBV9 and TRBJ2-1): DSGVTQTPKHLITATGQRVTLRCSPRSGDLSVYWYQQSLDQGLQFLIQYYNGEERAKGNILERFSAQQFPDLHSELNLSSLELGDSALYFCASSVGGEQFFGPGTRLTVL.

The sample holds a few counts of this clone. The V and J genes are TRBV27 and TRBJ2-5, with D possibly TRBD1 on 6 matching bases. The CDR3 is 14 amino acids. Germline values: CDR1 MNHEY, CDR2 SMNVEV (reference sequence). V was clipped by 9 bases and J by 2 bases, with 16 bases between them. The chain's CDR3 is CASGVGAQQETQYF. In nucleotides, the CDR3 is TGTGCCAGTGGGGTGGGGGCCCAACAAGAGACCCAGTACTTC.

The chain links TRBV27 to TRBJ2-7, with D unclear. The V end lost 2 bases, the J end lost 2 bases, and 10 bases lay between the germline ends. Germline CDR1 is MNHEY and CDR2 is SMNVEV (reference sequence). The CDR3 sequence is 14 residues long. The CDR3 region is CASSLSGLPYEQYF. The DNA for the CDR3 is TGTGCCAGCAGTTTAAGTGGCCTACCCTACGAGCAGTACTTC.

This clone was observed a few times. The rearrangement links TRBV6-5 to TRBJ1-2; a weak D match, TRBD1 (5 bases). Trimming took off 5 bases at V and 4 bases at J, with 14 bases between the two ends. In germline, CDR1 is MNHEY, CDR2 SVGAGI. This CDR3 region has 14 residues. The CDR3: CASSLDSRGYGYTF. Written as DNA, the CDR3 is TGTGCCAGCAGTCTCGACAGCCGGGGCTATGGCTACACCTTC.

The chain employs TRBV28 and TRBJ1-1; weak D call: TRBD1 (5 bases). The CDR3 runs to 14 residues. CDR1 is MDHEN, CDR2 SYDVKM, per germline. Trimming stripped 5 bases from V and 1 base from J, with 11 bases between. The CDR3 bases are TGTGCCAGCAGTCCGGGACGCCAGAACACTGAAGCTTTCTTT. Translation gives CASSPGRQNTEAFF.

CDR3 DNA: TGTGCCAGCAGCCATACACCTGAAGCTTTCTTT. Translating gives CASSHTPEAFF. This rearrangement joins TRBV13 to TRBJ1-1; D ambiguous. Trimming cost V 5 bases and J 6 bases, with 7 bases left between them. CDR3 length equals 11 residues. Germline CDR1 is PRHDT and CDR2 is FYEKMQ (reference sequence).

This clone was counted a few times. The gene calls are TRBV27 and TRBJ2-1; either TRBD1 or TRBD2 may supply D (5 bases each). Trimming pared 5 bases from V and 3 bases from J, leaving 17 bases between. The CDR3 runs to 16 residues. The germline V gene encodes CDR1 MNHEY and CDR2 SMNVEV (reference sequence). The CDR3 region has the DNA TGTGCCAGCAGTGCTACCGGGGACCCCTACTACAATGAGCAGTTCTTC. Protein sequence: CASSATGDPYYNEQFF.

The chain combines TRBV30 with TRBJ2-3; D ambiguous. V lost 5 bases to trimming and J lost 2 bases, with 8 bases between them. CDR3 length: 12 amino acids. The germline V gene has CDR1 GTSNPN and CDR2 SVGIG (reference sequence). The DNA for the CDR3 is TGTGCCTGGGGAGAGGCCACAGATACGCAGTATTTT. It codes for CAWGEATDTQYF.

This clone was seen a handful of times. The genes are TRBV5-6 and TRBJ1-1; no reliable D call. CDR1 and CDR2 from the germline V gene are SGHDT and YYEEEE. Deletions cut 3 bases from V and 1 base from J, with 13 bases between. The CDR3 is 15 residues long. In DNA, the CDR3 is TGTGCCAGCAGCTGGAGAAACGCGGGGAACACTGAAGCTTTCTTT. It specifies CASSWRNAGNTEAFF.

This clone was seen just once. CDR3 amino acids: CASSLGRYYGYTF. CDR3 in DNA: TGTGCCAGCAGCTTAGGACGGTACTATGGCTACACCTTC. This rearrangement joins TRBV7-9 to TRBJ1-2; D is undetermined. V was cut by 1 base and J by 3 bases, with 6 bases left in between. The germline V gene has CDR1 SEHNR and CDR2 FQNEAQ (reference sequence). The CDR3 consists of 13 residues.

This rearrangement joins TRBV29-1 to TRBJ1-1, with a weak D call TRBD1 (5 bases). The CDR3 has 13 amino acids. Trimming stripped 4 bases from V and 4 bases from J, with 13 bases between. CDR1 SQVTM and CDR2 ANQGSEA come from the germline V gene. CDR3 sequence (DNA): TGCAGCGTTGGTCAGGGAATGAGCACTGAAGCTTTCTTT. Translation gives CSVGQGMSTEAFF.

The V call is TRBV15, the J call TRBJ2-3; a weak D match, TRBD1 (5 bases). Germline V gives CDR1 LNHNV, CDR2 YYDKDF (reference sequence). Between the trimmed V and J ends, which lost 4 bases and 1 base, there was a span of 12 bases. CDR3 length equals 15 residues. This CDR3 is CATSKGTGGTDTQYF. CDR3 bases: TGTGCCACCAGCAAGGGCACAGGAGGCACAGATACGCAGTATTTT.

The chain links TRBV6-5 to TRBJ1-1; D gene ambiguous. The CDR3 consists of 14 residues. Germline assignment: CDR1 MNHEY and CDR2 SVGAGI. V lost 2 bases and J lost 2, with 9 bases in between. The DNA of the CDR3 is TGTGCCAGCAGTTACGAGGGTACCAACACTGAAGCTTTCTTT. It is translated as CASSYEGTNTEAFF.